This is a list of T cell receptor beta chains from one sample in a study of blood T cells in healthy people across ages. One entry per CDR3 protein, called by TCRdb with MiXCR from the 5' RACE reads. The sample includes some 930,000 distinct CDR3 sequences, almost 30% of them seen just once. These data also featured in a second study, about T cells of mothers and their children.

Sequencing input: blood. The receptors stem from a middle-aged woman in good health. The CDR3 runs from the conserved cysteine through the conserved F or W. The D gene is left open where the match is weak. Some rows mark clone size as missing; the rest say once, few, many or name a class of expanded clone.

>TRBJ2-7|TRBV12-3/TRBV12-4|NA|few
TGTGCCAGCAGTTTTTCGGGATTCTACGAGCAGTACTTC
CASSFSGFYEQYF
>TRBJ2-1|TRBV12-3/TRBV12-4|NA|few
TGTGCCAGCACTTTTAAGTTAACGGTCTGCAATGAGCAGTTCTTC
CASTFKLTVCNEQFF
>TRBJ1-5|TRBV12-3/TRBV12-4|TRBD1|few
TGTGCCAGCAGTCCTAGCAGACAGGGAGGTCGTCAGCCCCAGCATTTT
CASSPSRQGGRQPQHF
>TRBJ2-1|TRBV15|TRBD2|NA
TGTGCCACCAGCAGAGTACCTAGCGGAAGGTTCATCAATGAGCAGTTCTTC
CATSRVPSGRFINEQFF
>TRBJ1-1|TRBV29-1|NA|NA
TGCAGCGTTGGCCGGACATCCAAGACTTATGAAGCTTTCTTT
CSVGRTSKTYEAFF
>TRBJ2-1|TRBV11-2|NA|NA
TGTGCCAGCAAAAGGGGGGCTGGGGAGCAGTTCTTC
CASKRGAGEQFF
>TRBJ1-2|TRBV20-1|TRBD1|NA
TGCAGTGCCGCGGACAGGGGGCTTCCCTATGGCTACACCTTC
CSAADRGLPYGYTF
>TRBJ2-3|TRBV27|NA|NA
TGTGCCAGCAGTTCCACCTTTGGGCGGGGGCGTCCAGATACGCAGTATTTT
CASSSTFGRGRPDTQYF
>TRBJ2-3|TRBV15|NA|NA
TGTGCCACCAGAGAATCAGGACAGCGCTTCGGTACGCAGTATTTT
CATRESGQRFGTQYF
>TRBJ1-1|TRBV7-9|TRBD1|NA
TGTGCCAGCAGGCCACGGACAGGGGGCGAGAACACTGAAGCTTTCTTT
CASRPRTGGENTEAFF
>TRBJ1-2|TRBV28|NA|NA
TGTGCCAGCAGTTTATATACAGCAAGTCAGGGGGGCTACACCTTC
CASSLYTASQGGYTF
>TRBJ2-3|TRBV29-1|TRBD1|many
TGCAGCGTTCGAAGGGACAGGAACCCGAGTACAGATACGCAGTATTTT
CSVRRDRNPSTDTQYF
>TRBJ2-5|TRBV2|NA|many
TGTGCCAGCAGTGGAGGCGGGGGCAGAGGGAAAGAGACCCAGTACTTC
CASSGGGGRGKETQYF
>TRBJ1-2|TRBV20-1|NA|NA
TGCAGTGCTAGAGTCATCCCAATCAGGAGCGGTGGCTACACCTTC
CSARVIPIRSGGYTF